These 30 T cell receptor beta chains came from one sample sequenced in a study of blood T cell repertoires in COVID-19. This table comes from immunoSEQ multiplex PCR, and its TCRdb copy is limited to in-frame clones, with some not included. Of 300,000 or so clones listed, around four fifths are singletons. Input material: peripheral blood. These receptor sequences come from a woman between 45 and 65 years old with acute or convalescent COVID-19.

The rearrangement links TRBV27 to TRBJ2-7, with 8 bases lining up with TRBD2. CDR1 and CDR2 from the germline V gene are MNHEY and SMNVEV (reference sequence). V lost 5 bases, J lost 0 bases, and 6 bases stayed unmatched. The CDR3 contains 15 residues. DNA of the CDR3: TGTGCCAGCAGTCGAGGGAGCGGGAGCTCCTACGAGCAGTACTTC. Protein product: CASSRGSGSSYEQYF.

The CDR3 loop is CASSGIATGLGNTIYF. CDR3 DNA sequence: TGTGCCAGCAGCGGGATCGCGACAGGGCTCGGAAACACCATATATTTT. This chain joins TRBV5-6 and TRBJ1-3; TRBD1 aligns across 7 bases. The CDR3 is 16 residues long. CDR1 SGHDT and CDR2 YYEEEE come from the germline V gene. With V trimmed by 4 bases and J by 4 bases, 11 bases remained unmatched.

V and J are TRBV11-3 and TRBJ1-1; a weak D match, TRBD1 (6 bases). The V end lost 5 bases, the J end lost 2 bases, and 18 bases lay between the germline ends. The CDR3 is made up of 16 amino acids. CDR1 is SGHNT, CDR2 YENEEA, per germline. Here the CDR3 reads CASSSSQGYGNTEAFF. The CDR3, as DNA: TGTGCCAGCAGCAGTTCTCAGGGGTATGGCAACACTGAAGCTTTCTTT.

V gene TRBV5-5 combines with J gene TRBJ1-3, with D tentatively TRBD1 (5 bases). Trimming stripped 2 bases from V and 2 bases from J, with 14 bases between. Germline V gene data show CDR1 as SGHKS and CDR2 as YYEKEE (reference sequence). The CDR3 loop spans 16 amino acids. Here the CDR3 DNA reads TGTGCCAGCAGCTTAGGCAGGGCCGTCGCTGGAAACACCATATATTTT. Translating gives CASSLGRAVAGNTIYF.

The CDR3 DNA reads TGTGCCAGCAGCCGGGCCCTGGAAGAGACCCAGTACTTC. It specifies CASSRALEETQYF. The chain recombines TRBV14 with TRBJ2-5; D uncertain. V lost 4 bases to trimming and J lost 3 bases, with 9 bases between them. The CDR3 spans 13 residues. Germline V gives CDR1 SGHDN, CDR2 FVKESK.

The chain combines TRBV10-2 with TRBJ2-1; a weak D match, TRBD1 (5 bases). This CDR3 is 13 amino acids long. V gave up 2 bases and J gave up 6 bases, with 8 bases separating them. Germline CDR1 and CDR2: WSHSY and SAAADI. In nucleotides, the CDR3 is TGCGCCAGCAGTGAGGGCAGGGTCAATGAGCAGTTCTTC. Translated, it gives CASSEGRVNEQFF.

This chain joins TRBV7-2 and TRBJ1-2, with D unresolved. The CDR3 covers 14 residues. The V gene lost 0 bases and the J gene lost 7 bases, with 12 bases spanning the gap. The V gene's germline CDR1 is SGHTA and CDR2 FQGNSA. CDR3 nucleotide sequence: TGTGCCAGCAGCTTAGCATCCAGGATTCCTGGCTACACCTTC. Translated, it gives CASSLASRIPGYTF.

This chain joins TRBV6-5 and TRBJ1-1, with D possibly being TRBD1 (5 bases). V lost 9 bases to trimming and J lost 2 bases, with 13 bases between them. Germline lookup yields CDR1 MNHEY and CDR2 SVGAGI. This CDR3 has 13 residues. CDR3 DNA sequence: TGTGCCAGTGTGACCGACAGCAACACTGAAGCTTTCTTT. Amino acid sequence: CASVTDSNTEAFF.

The rearrangement joins TRBV5-6 to TRBJ2-7; D might be TRBD1 (7 bases). The CDR3 runs 14 residues. Trimming left V 3 bases short and J 5 bases short, with 15 bases between. Germline V CDR1 and CDR2: SGHDT, YYEEEE. CDR3 in DNA: TGTGCCAGCAGCTCGTCAGGGGGGATCGACGAGCAGTACTTC. Protein sequence: CASSSSGGIDEQYF. The whole variable domain, filled in from reference TRBV5-6 and TRBJ2-7, reads DAGVTQSPTHLIKTRGQQVTLRCSPKSGHDTVSWYQQALGQGPQFIFQYYEEEERQRGNFPDRFSGHQFPNYSSELNVNALLLGDSALYLCASSSSGGIDEQYFGPGTRLTVT.

The chain carries TRBV28 and TRBJ1-1; D is uncertain. Trimming pared 6 bases from V and 1 base from J, leaving 9 bases between. The CDR3 has 13 residues. Germline values: CDR1 MDHEN, CDR2 SYDVKM. CDR3 sequence: CASRQAGNTEAFF. CDR3 nucleotide sequence: TGTGCCAGCAGGCAGGCTGGGAACACTGAAGCTTTCTTT.

A few counts support this clone. The chain recombines TRBV28 with TRBJ2-6; D uncertain. The CDR3 has 15 residues. Germline V gene data show CDR1 as MDHEN and CDR2 as SYDVKM. Trimming pared 3 bases from V and 3 bases from J, leaving 9 bases between. CDR3 DNA: TGTGCCAGCAGTTTCGCAGTTTTTGGGGCCAACGTCCTGACTTTC. Translating gives CASSFAVFGANVLTF.

The rearrangement links TRBV7-2 to TRBJ1-4; tentative D call: TRBD1 (5 bases). The CDR3 has 16 residues. Trimming took off 2 bases at V and 8 bases at J, with 18 bases between the two ends. CDR1 and CDR2 from the germline V gene are SGHTA and FQGNSA. CDR3 sequence reads: CASSLYPSQGTEKLFF. In DNA form, the CDR3 reads TGTGCCAGCAGCTTATACCCCTCGCAGGGAACGGAAAAACTGTTTTTT. Complete variable domain (other parts from reference TRBV7-2 and TRBJ1-4): GAGVSQSPSNKVTEKGKDVELRCDPISGHTALYWYRQSLGQGLEFLIYFQGNSAPDKSGLPSDRFSAERTGGSVSTLTIQRTQQEDSAVYLCASSLYPSQGTEKLFFGSGTQLSVL.

This clone showed up just once. The same CDR3 also results from other DNA sequences found in this sample. The chain links TRBV5-1 to TRBJ1-3; D unresolved. The CDR3 is 14 amino acids. CDR1 and CDR2 (germline): SGHRS, YFSETQ. V was pared by 0 bases and J by 4 bases, with 8 bases between. Written as DNA, the CDR3 is TGCGCCAGCAGCTTGGGGCAGGCCGGAAACACCATATATTTT. Residues: CASSLGQAGNTIYF.

This clone was seen a single time. V usage is TRBV19 and J usage is TRBJ1-1; 8 bases fit TRBD1. The CDR3 has 16 amino acids. The V gene's germline CDR1 is LNHDA and CDR2 SQIVND (reference sequence). Trimming cost V 5 bases and J 1 base; bases outside gene matches: 9. The CDR3 region has the DNA TGTGCCAGTAGTCCAATCGCGGGACAGGCGAACACTGAAGCTTTCTTT. It is translated as CASSPIAGQANTEAFF. The full variable domain, its missing parts supplied by reference TRBV19 and TRBJ1-1, is DGGITQSPKYLFRKEGQNVTLSCEQNLNHDAMYWYRQDPGQGLRLIYYSQIVNDFQKGDIAEGYSVSREKKESFPLTVTSAQKNPTAFYLCASSPIAGQANTEAFFGQGTRLTVV.

This rearrangement joins TRBV7-2 to TRBJ2-7; possible D gene TRBD1, 5 bases. Trimming pared 1 base from V and 6 bases from J, leaving 13 bases between. Germline lookup yields CDR1 SGHTA and CDR2 FQGNSA. The CDR3 consists of 14 residues. DNA of the CDR3: TGTGCCAGCAGCTTAGAGGGGAAGGTCGGCGAGCAGTACTTC. Translating gives CASSLEGKVGEQYF.

The rearrangement joins TRBV12-3 or TRBV12-4 to TRBJ1-2, with a weak D call TRBD1 (6 bases). The CDR3 totals 13 residues. Trimming removed 5 bases from V and 6 bases from J, with 13 bases in between. The CDR3 here is CASSLRQENGYTF. In nucleotides, the CDR3 is TGTGCCAGCAGTCTCCGACAGGAGAATGGCTACACCTTC.

The chain recombines TRBV2 with TRBJ1-2, with D uncertain. Germline assignment: CDR1 SNHLY and CDR2 FYNNEI. V was clipped by 7 bases and J by 4 bases, with 13 bases between them. The CDR3 has 13 residues. CDR3 amino acids: CASKRTDLYGYTF. CDR3 DNA: TGTGCCAGCAAGCGGACCGACCTCTATGGCTACACCTTC.

This clone was seen a handful of times. The chain links TRBV11-3 to TRBJ2-5, with 7 bases identical to TRBD1. Germline loops: CDR1 SGHNT, CDR2 YENEEA. Trimming cost V 5 bases and J 2 bases; bases outside gene matches: 8. The CDR3 has 15 amino acids. This CDR3 reads CASSRRQGGQETQYF. CDR3 in DNA: TGTGCCAGCAGCCGCCGACAGGGTGGGCAAGAGACCCAGTACTTC.

The chain is built from TRBV14 and TRBJ1-6; tentatively, D is TRBD1 (6 bases). CDR3 length: 12 amino acids. Germline lookup yields CDR1 SGHDN and CDR2 FVKESK. Between the trimmed V and J ends, which lost 1 base and 14 bases, there was a span of 9 bases. This CDR3 is CASSQAYRALHF. CDR3 DNA: TGTGCCAGCAGCCAAGCCTACAGGGCCCTCCACTTT.

J is TRBJ2-2 and V is TRBV4-1; D not resolved. The CDR3 is made up of 14 amino acids. CDR1 is MGHRA and CDR2 is YSYEKL in the germline V gene. Trimming took off 1 base at V and 4 bases at J, with 7 bases between the two ends. CDR3 coding DNA: TGCGCCAGCAGCCAAGTGCGGTTCACCGGGGAGCTGTTTTTT. It yields the protein CASSQVRFTGELFF.

This clone appeared a few times. This chain joins TRBV19 and TRBJ2-3, with 9 bases lining up with TRBD1. V was pared by 5 bases and J by 5 bases, with 8 bases of the junction left unmatched. This CDR3 is 15 amino acids long. Germline V gives CDR1 LNHDA, CDR2 SQIVND (reference sequence). This CDR3 is CASSPEQGARDTQYF. The CDR3 DNA follows: TGTGCCAGTAGTCCTGAACAGGGGGCCAGAGATACGCAGTATTTT.

This clone appeared once. Other DNA sequences within the sample encode an identical CDR3. The rearrangement links TRBV27 to TRBJ2-5; 10 bases are a match to TRBD2. The CDR3 spans 14 residues. CDR1 and CDR2 from the germline V gene are MNHEY and SMNVEV (reference sequence). V dropped 6 bases and J dropped 1; count of bases not matched to a gene: 2. The CDR3 nucleotides read TGTGCCAGCAGGCGGACTAGCGGCCAAGAGACCCAGTACTTC. Its protein product is CASRRTSGQETQYF.

The rearrangement joins TRBV12-5 to TRBJ2-2; perhaps TRBD1 as D (5 bases). V gave up 7 bases and J gave up 0 bases, with 12 bases separating them. CDR1 and CDR2 from the germline V gene are LGHNT and FRNRAP. The CDR3 is 15 amino acids. The CDR3 region has the DNA TGTGCTAGTGAAGCAGGGCTGTCGAACACCGGGGAGCTGTTTTTT. Protein sequence: CASEAGLSNTGELFF.

The rearrangement uses TRBV24-1 and TRBJ1-2; no firm D call. Germline V gene data show CDR1 as KGHDR and CDR2 as SFDVKD. The CDR3 is 15 residues long. The V gene lost 4 bases and the J gene lost 4 bases, with 15 bases spanning the gap. The CDR3, as DNA: TGTGCCACCAGTGAGACTACGACTACAATCTATGGCTACACCTTC. Translated, it gives CATSETTTTIYGYTF.

V usage is TRBV5-6 and J usage is TRBJ1-4; D possibly corresponds to TRBD1 (6 bases). The germline V gene has CDR1 SGHDT and CDR2 YYEEEE. The CDR3 is 14 residues long. V was pared by 4 bases and J by 14 bases, with 21 bases between. CDR3 sequence (DNA): TGTGCCAGCAGCCAAAGAGGGGCGGGGGCAAGGCTGTTTTTT. Amino acid sequence: CASSQRGAGARLFF.

This chain connects TRBV6-5 to TRBJ2-7, with TRBD1 identical over 7 bases. The CDR3 sequence is 12 residues long. CDR1 is MNHEY, CDR2 SVGAGI, per germline. J was trimmed by 3 bases and V by 10 bases; bases with no gene match: 6. The CDR3 DNA is TGTGCCACCCGACAGGGTTTCTACGAGCAGTACGTC. Its translation: CATRQGFYEQYV.

This clone was picked up one time. V and J are TRBV2 and TRBJ1-1, with D unresolved. This CDR3 comprises 15 residues. The V end was cut by 5 bases, the J end by 4 bases, with 17 bases between. Germline V gene data show CDR1 as SNHLY and CDR2 as FYNNEI. This CDR3 is CASSPNGEDGTEAFF. The CDR3, as DNA: TGTGCCAGCAGTCCCAACGGGGAGGATGGCACTGAAGCTTTCTTT. Full variable domain (rest looked up from reference TRBV2 and TRBJ1-1): EPEVTQTPSHQVTQMGQEVILRCVPISNHLYFYWYRQILGQKVEFLVSFYNNEISEKSEIFDDQFSVERPDGSNFTLKIRSTKLEDSAMYFCASSPNGEDGTEAFFGQGTRLTVV.

The CDR3 here is CASSQDKSGVTNYGYTF. The CDR3, as DNA: TGCGCCAGCAGCCAAGATAAGTCAGGCGTAACTAACTATGGCTACACCTTC. This sequence joins TRBV4-1 and TRBJ1-2; D gene unclear. The V end was cut by 0 bases, the J end by 0 bases, with 14 bases between. Germline V gene data show CDR1 as MGHRA and CDR2 as YSYEKL. The CDR3 spans 17 residues.

The chain uses TRBV7-3 and TRBJ2-2; D gene uncertain. Germline lookup yields CDR1 SGHTA and CDR2 FQGTGA. With 3 bases removed from V and 6 bases from J, the gap between germline ends came to 5 bases. The CDR3 consists of 12 residues. The CDR3 sequence is CASSLSSGELFF. CDR3 DNA: TGTGCCAGCAGCTTGAGTTCCGGGGAGCTGTTTTTT.

The J gene is TRBJ1-1, the V gene TRBV6-5; D gene unclear. Trimming took 6 bases from V and 1 from J, leaving 6 bases between them. Per germline, CDR1 MNHEY and CDR2 SVGAGI. The length of the CDR3 is 12 residues. The CDR3 spells CASSQENTEAFF. CDR3 sequence (DNA): TGTGCCAGCAGCCAGGAGAACACTGAAGCTTTCTTT.